The sequence of this TCR beta chain was determined in a study of shared clonotypes between healthy human individuals. Study-level results: Specimens sampled were limited to blood, with tissue repertoires likely differing. Despite large depth, rarefaction showed incomplete sorted-subset sequencing.

The CDR3 contains 18 residues. Looked up from germline, CDR1 is SGHAT and CDR2 is FQNNGV. Trimming shortened V by 5 bases and J by 3 bases, and 23 bases separated the two germline ends. Measured with immunoSEQ multiplex PCR; TCRdb has only the in-frame clones, and not every one. The sample contains over a million clones, approximately 96% of which appear only once. Of note for this clone: Antigen unknown.

This chain connects TRBV11-2 to TRBJ2-1; tentatively, D is TRBD2 (6 bases). The TCR was taken from a man younger than 45 in good health. The sample was naive CD4+ T cells sorted from blood. Subset indicated: CD45RA+ positively selected. The CDR3 spells CASSPSASGGTLYNEQFF. DNA for the CDR3: TGTGCCAGCAGCCCGTCCGCTTCCGGGGGAACCCTCTACAATGAGCAGTTCTTC. The whole variable domain, remainder taken from reference TRBV11-2 and TRBJ2-1, is EAGVAQSPRYKIIEKRQSVAFWCNPISGHATLYWYQQILGQGPKLLIQFQNNGVVDDSQLPKDRFSAERLKGVDSTLKIQPAKLEDSAVYLCASSPSASGGTLYNEQFFGPGTRLTVL.